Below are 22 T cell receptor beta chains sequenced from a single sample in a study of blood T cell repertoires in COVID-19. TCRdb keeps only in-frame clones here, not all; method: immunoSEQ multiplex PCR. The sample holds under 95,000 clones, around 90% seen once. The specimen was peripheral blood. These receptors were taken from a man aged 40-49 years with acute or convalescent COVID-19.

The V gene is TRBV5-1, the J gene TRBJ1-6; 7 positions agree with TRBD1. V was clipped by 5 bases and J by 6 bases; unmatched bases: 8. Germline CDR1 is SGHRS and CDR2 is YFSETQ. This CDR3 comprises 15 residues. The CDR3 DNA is TGCGCCAGCAGTCCTACAGGGGTGCGTAATTCACCCCTCCACTTT. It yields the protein CASSPTGVRNSPLHF.

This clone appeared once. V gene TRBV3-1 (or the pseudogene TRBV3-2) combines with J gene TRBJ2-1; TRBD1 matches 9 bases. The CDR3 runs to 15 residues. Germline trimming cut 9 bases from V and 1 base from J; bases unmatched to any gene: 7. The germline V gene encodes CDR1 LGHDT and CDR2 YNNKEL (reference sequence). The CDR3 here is CASKAGTGSYNEQFF. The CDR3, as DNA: TGTGCCAGTAAGGCGGGGACAGGGTCCTACAATGAGCAGTTCTTC.

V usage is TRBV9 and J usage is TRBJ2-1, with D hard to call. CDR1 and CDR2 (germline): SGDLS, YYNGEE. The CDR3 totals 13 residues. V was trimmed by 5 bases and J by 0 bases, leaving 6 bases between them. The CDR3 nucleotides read TGTGCCAGCAGTGAGATCTCCTACAATGAGCAGTTCTTC. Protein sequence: CASSEISYNEQFF.

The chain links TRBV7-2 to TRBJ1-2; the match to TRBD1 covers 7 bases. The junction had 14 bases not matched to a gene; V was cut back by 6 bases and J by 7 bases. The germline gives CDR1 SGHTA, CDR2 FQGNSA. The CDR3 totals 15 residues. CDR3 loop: CASRSGRGAFTGYTF. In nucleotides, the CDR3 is TGTGCCAGCAGGTCAGGCAGGGGGGCATTTACTGGCTACACCTTC.

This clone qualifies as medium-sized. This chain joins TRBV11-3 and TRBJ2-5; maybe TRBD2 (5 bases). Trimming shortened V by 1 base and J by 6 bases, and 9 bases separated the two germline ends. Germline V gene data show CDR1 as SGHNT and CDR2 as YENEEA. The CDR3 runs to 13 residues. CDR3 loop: CASSLVPGKTQYF. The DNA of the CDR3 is TGTGCCAGCAGCTTAGTACCGGGAAAGACCCAGTACTTC.

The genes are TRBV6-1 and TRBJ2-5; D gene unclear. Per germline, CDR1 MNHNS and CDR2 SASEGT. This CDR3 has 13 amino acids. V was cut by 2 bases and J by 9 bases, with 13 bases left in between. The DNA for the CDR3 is TGTGCCAGCAGTGAAATGACTCGCATGGCCCAGTACTTC. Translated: CASSEMTRMAQYF.

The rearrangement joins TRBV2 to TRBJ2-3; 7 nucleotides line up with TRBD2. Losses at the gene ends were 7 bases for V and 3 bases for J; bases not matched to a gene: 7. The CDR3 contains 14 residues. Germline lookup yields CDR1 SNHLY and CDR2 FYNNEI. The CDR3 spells CASTTGLLTDTQYF. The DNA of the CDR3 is TGTGCCAGCACCACGGGACTACTAACAGATACGCAGTATTTT.

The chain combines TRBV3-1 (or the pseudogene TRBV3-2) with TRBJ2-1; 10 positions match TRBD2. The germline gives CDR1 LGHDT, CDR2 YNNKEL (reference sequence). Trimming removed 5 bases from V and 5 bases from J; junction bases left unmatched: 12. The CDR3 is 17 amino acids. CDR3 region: CASSKGWGLARDNEQFF. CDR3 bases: TGTGCCAGCAGCAAAGGATGGGGACTAGCGAGAGACAATGAGCAGTTCTTC.

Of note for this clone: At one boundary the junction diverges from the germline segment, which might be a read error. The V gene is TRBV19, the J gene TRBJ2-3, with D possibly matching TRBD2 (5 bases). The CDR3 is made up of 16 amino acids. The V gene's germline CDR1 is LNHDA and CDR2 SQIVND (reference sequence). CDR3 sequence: CASSIDRGLGTYTQYF. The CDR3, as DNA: TGTGCCAGTAGTATAGACAGAGGACTGGGCACATATACGCAGTATTTT.

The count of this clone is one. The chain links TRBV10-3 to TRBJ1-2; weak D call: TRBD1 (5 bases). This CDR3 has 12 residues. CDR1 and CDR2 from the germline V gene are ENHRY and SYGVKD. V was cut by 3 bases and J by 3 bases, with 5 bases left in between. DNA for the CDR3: TGTGCCATCAGTGACAGGGACTATGGCTACACCTTC. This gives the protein CAISDRDYGYTF.

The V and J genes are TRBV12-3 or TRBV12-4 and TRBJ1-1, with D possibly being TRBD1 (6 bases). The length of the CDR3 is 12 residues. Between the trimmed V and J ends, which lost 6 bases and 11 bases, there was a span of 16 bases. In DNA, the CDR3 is TGTGCCAGCAGCCTAACAGGGAATCGGGCTTTCTTT. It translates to CASSLTGNRAFF.

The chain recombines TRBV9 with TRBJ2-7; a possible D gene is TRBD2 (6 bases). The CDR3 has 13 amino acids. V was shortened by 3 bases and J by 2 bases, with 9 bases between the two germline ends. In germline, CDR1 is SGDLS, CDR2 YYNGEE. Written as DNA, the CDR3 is TGTGCCAGCAGCGCGGGAGCCCCCTACGAGCAGTACTTC. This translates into CASSAGAPYEQYF.

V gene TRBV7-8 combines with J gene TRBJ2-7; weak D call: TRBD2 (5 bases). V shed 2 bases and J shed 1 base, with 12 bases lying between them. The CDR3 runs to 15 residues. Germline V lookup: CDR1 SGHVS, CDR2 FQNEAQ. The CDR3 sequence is CASSLLGRESYEQYF. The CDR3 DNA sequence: TGTGCCAGCAGCTTATTAGGACGGGAATCCTACGAGCAGTACTTC.

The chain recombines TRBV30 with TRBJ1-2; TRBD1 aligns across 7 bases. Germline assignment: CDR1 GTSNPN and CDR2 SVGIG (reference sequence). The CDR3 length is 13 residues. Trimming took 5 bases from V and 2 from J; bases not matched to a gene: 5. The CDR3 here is CAWVTGRNYGYTF. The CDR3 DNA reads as TGTGCCTGGGTGACAGGGAGGAACTATGGCTACACCTTC.

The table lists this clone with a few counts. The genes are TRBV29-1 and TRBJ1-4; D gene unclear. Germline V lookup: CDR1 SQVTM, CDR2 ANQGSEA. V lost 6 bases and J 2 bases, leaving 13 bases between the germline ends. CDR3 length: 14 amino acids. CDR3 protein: CSVLKGGTNEKLFF. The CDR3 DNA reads TGCAGCGTGCTTAAAGGAGGGACTAATGAAAAACTGTTTTTT.

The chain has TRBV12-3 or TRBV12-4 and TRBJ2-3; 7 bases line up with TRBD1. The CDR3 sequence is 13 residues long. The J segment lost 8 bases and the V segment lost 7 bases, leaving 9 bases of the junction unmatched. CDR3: CASTLVGQATQYF. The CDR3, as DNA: TGTGCCAGCACTCTAGTCGGACAGGCTACGCAGTATTTT.

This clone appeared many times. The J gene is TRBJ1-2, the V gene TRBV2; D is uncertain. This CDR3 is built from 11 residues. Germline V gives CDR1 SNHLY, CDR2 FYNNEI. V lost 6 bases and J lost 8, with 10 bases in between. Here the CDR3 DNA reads TGTGCCAGCAGAGAGGGTGCCGGCTACACCTTC. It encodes CASREGAGYTF.

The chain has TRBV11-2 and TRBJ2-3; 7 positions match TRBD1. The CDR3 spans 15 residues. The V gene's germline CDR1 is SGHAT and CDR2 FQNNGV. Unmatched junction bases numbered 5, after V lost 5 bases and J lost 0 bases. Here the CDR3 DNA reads TGTGCCAGCAGCCCCCAGGGGGATAGCACAGATACGCAGTATTTT. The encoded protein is CASSPQGDSTDTQYF. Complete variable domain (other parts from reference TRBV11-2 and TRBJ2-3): EAGVAQSPRYKIIEKRQSVAFWCNPISGHATLYWYQQILGQGPKLLIQFQNNGVVDDSQLPKDRFSAERLKGVDSTLKIQPAKLEDSAVYLCASSPQGDSTDTQYFGPGTRLTVL.

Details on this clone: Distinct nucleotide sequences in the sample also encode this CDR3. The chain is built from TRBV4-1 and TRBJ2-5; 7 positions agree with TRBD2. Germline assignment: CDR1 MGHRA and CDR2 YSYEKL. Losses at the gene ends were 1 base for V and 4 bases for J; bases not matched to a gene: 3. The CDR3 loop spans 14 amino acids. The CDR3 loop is CASSQVGGGETQYF. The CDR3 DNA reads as TGCGCCAGCAGCCAAGTGGGCGGGGGAGAGACCCAGTACTTC.

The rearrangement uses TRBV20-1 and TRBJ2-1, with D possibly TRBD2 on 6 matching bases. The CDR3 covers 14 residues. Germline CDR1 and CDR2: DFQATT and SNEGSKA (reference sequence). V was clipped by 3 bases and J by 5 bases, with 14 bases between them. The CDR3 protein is CSASLASVHNEQFF. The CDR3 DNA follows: TGCAGTGCTAGTTTGGCTAGCGTGCACAATGAGCAGTTCTTC.

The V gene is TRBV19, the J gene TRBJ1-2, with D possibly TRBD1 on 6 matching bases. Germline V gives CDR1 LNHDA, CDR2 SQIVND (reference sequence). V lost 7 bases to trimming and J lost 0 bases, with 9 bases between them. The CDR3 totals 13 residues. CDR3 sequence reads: CASKDRSNYGYTF. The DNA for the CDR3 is TGTGCCAGTAAGGACAGATCTAACTATGGCTACACCTTC.

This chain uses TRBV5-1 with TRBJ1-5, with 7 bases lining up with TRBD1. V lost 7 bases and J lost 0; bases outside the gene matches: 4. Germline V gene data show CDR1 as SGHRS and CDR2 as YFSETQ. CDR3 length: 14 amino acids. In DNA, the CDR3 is TGCGCCAGCCCAGGGGGATATAGCAATCAGCCCCAGCATTTT. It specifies CASPGGYSNQPQHF. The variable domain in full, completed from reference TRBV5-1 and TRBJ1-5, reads KAGVTQTPRYLIKTRGQQVTLSCSPISGHRSVSWYQQTPGQGLQFLFEYFSETQRNKGNFPGRFSGRQFSNSRSEMNVSTLELGDSALYLCASPGGYSNQPQHFGDGTRLSIL.